A single sample gave rise to the 29 T cell receptor beta chains below, sequenced in a study of cytomegalovirus exposure and HLA in healthy donors. PCR used 60 Vbeta primers and 13 Jbeta primers. Here immunoSEQ multiplex PCR was the method, and the copy in TCRdb shows in-frame clones only, minus some. The table lists about 200,000 clones, 82% of them singletons. Sequencing was performed on PBMCs. The receptor source for this set is a boy aged 2 to 9 in good health and CMV-seronegative.

The chain recombines TRBV6-5 with TRBJ1-6; possibly TRBD1 for D (6 bases). V was cut by 5 bases and J by 7 bases, with 12 bases left in between. From germline, CDR1 is MNHEY and CDR2 SVGAGI. The length of the CDR3 is 14 residues. CDR3 coding DNA: TGTGCCAGCAGTCTAGGGGGTAGGAATTCACCCCTCCACTTT. Protein sequence: CASSLGGRNSPLHF.

The chain employs TRBV13 and TRBJ1-1; 7 nucleotides match TRBD1. The CDR3 has 15 residues. Unmatched junction bases numbered 9, after V lost 5 bases and J lost 3 bases. The germline V gene has CDR1 PRHDT and CDR2 FYEKMQ (reference sequence). The CDR3 sequence: CASSVFRGEDTEAFF. CDR3 nucleotides: TGTGCCAGCAGCGTATTCAGGGGGGAGGACACTGAAGCTTTCTTT.

The chain joins TRBV7-9 to TRBJ2-2; D ambiguous. Trimming left V 3 bases short and J 1 base short, with 6 bases between. Germline CDR1 and CDR2: SEHNR and FQNEAQ (reference sequence). CDR3 size: 14 residues. The CDR3 reads CASSLSQNTGELFF. CDR3 bases: TGTGCCAGCAGCTTGAGTCAGAACACCGGGGAGCTGTTTTTT. Supplemented by reference TRBV7-9 and TRBJ2-2, the full variable domain reads DTGVSQNPRHKITKRGQNVTFRCDPISEHNRLYWYRQTLGQGPEFLTYFQNEAQLEKSRLLSDRFSAERPKGSFSTLEIQRTEQGDSAMYLCASSLSQNTGELFFGEGSRLTVL.

The gene calls are TRBV9 and TRBJ2-5, with TRBD2 matching over 9 bases. The germline V gene encodes CDR1 SGDLS and CDR2 YYNGEE. The CDR3 runs to 15 residues. Losses at the gene ends were 3 bases for V and 1 base for J; bases not matched to a gene: 4. In DNA, the CDR3 is TGTGCCAGCAGCGGTACAGCGGGGGGCCAAGAGACCCAGTACTTC. This gives the protein CASSGTAGGQETQYF. Looking up the rest from reference TRBV9 and TRBJ2-5 gives the full variable domain: DSGVTQTPKHLITATGQRVTLRCSPRSGDLSVYWYQQSLDQGLQFLIQYYNGEERAKGNILERFSAQQFPDLHSELNLSSLELGDSALYFCASSGTAGGQETQYFGPGTRLLVL.

This chain joins TRBV7-2 and TRBJ2-1; no definite D call. The CDR3 totals 14 residues. V dropped 0 bases and J dropped 6 bases, with 9 bases sitting between them. Per germline, CDR1 SGHTA and CDR2 FQGNSA. CDR3 loop: CASSLAPGSNEQFF. CDR3 DNA sequence: TGTGCCAGCAGCTTAGCGCCGGGTTCCAATGAGCAGTTCTTC. The complete variable domain, with remaining parts taken from reference TRBV7-2 and TRBJ2-1, reads GAGVSQSPSNKVTEKGKDVELRCDPISGHTALYWYRQSLGQGLEFLIYFQGNSAPDKSGLPSDRFSAERTGGSVSTLTIQRTQQEDSAVYLCASSLAPGSNEQFFGPGTRLTVL.

The sample holds one count of this clone. V is TRBV4-1 and J is TRBJ2-7; 9 nucleotides align to TRBD1. There are 13 residues in the CDR3. Germline V gene lookup returns CDR1 MGHRA and CDR2 YSYEKL. The J segment lost 1 base and the V segment lost 8 bases, leaving 3 bases of the junction unmatched. This CDR3 is CASGQGLSYEQYF. The CDR3 DNA reads TGCGCCAGCGGACAGGGGCTTTCCTACGAGCAGTACTTC.

This chain links TRBV5-4 with TRBJ2-3, with unresolved D. V gave up 3 bases and J gave up 0 bases, with 11 bases separating them. The CDR3 covers 15 residues. Germline-derived CDR1 and CDR2 are SGHNT and YYREEE (reference sequence). CDR3 protein: CASSSHKSSTDTQYF. CDR3 sequence (DNA): TGTGCCAGCAGCTCACACAAATCTAGCACAGATACGCAGTATTTT.

The chain combines TRBV5-5 with TRBJ2-1; D is perhaps TRBD1 (5 bases). Trimming left V 3 bases short and J 3 bases short, with 16 bases between. The CDR3 is made up of 16 amino acids. Looked up from germline, CDR1 is SGHKS and CDR2 is YYEKEE (reference sequence). As DNA, the CDR3 is TGTGCCAGCAGCTCCGCCTTTTCGACAGTCTACAATGAGCAGTTCTTC. Translated, it gives CASSSAFSTVYNEQFF.

The J gene is TRBJ2-7, the V gene TRBV4-2, with a weak D call TRBD2 (6 bases). Per germline, CDR1 LGHNA and CDR2 YNFKEQ. V dropped 0 bases and J dropped 5 bases, with 8 bases sitting between them. The CDR3 length is 13 residues. The CDR3 protein is CASSQDWGDEQYF. CDR3 nucleotides: TGTGCCAGCAGCCAAGATTGGGGGGACGAGCAGTACTTC.

Worth noting for this clone: The same CDR3 arises from other DNA sequences in this sample as well. The rearrangement links TRBV9 to TRBJ2-7; possibly TRBD2 for D (5 bases). The CDR3 totals 15 residues. Per the germline V gene, CDR1 is SGDLS and CDR2 is YYNGEE. V was clipped by 0 bases and J by 4 bases, with 14 bases between them. The CDR3 DNA follows: TGTGCCAGCAGCGTAGGCCCTGGGAGTTCATACGAGCAGTACTTC. This encodes CASSVGPGSSYEQYF.

The chain's CDR3 is CASSLAGRFSYNSPLHF. Written as DNA, the CDR3 is TGTGCCAGCAGCTTAGCCGGCAGGTTCTCCTATAATTCACCCCTCCACTTT. V and J are TRBV7-2 and TRBJ1-6; D is ambiguous. V was cut by 0 bases and J by 0 bases, with 9 bases left in between. Germline-derived CDR1 and CDR2 are SGHTA and FQGNSA. CDR3 size: 17 residues.

The J gene is TRBJ1-1, the V gene TRBV6-1; D gene uncertain. Trimming stripped 3 bases from V and 9 bases from J, with 2 bases between. CDR1 MNHNS and CDR2 SASEGT come from the germline V gene. This CDR3 has 9 amino acids. Here the CDR3 DNA reads TGTGCCAGCAGTGACAAAGCTTTCTTT. Translation gives CASSDKAFF.

The rearrangement uses TRBV7-2 and TRBJ1-5; D remains ambiguous. V dropped 5 bases and J dropped 11 bases, with 13 bases sitting between them. Germline V gene data show CDR1 as SGHTA and CDR2 as FQGNSA. The CDR3 is 12 residues long. The CDR3, as DNA: TGTGCCAGCAGCCAAGGCCCCGGGTCCCAGCATTTT. Amino acids: CASSQGPGSQHF. The full variable domain, rest sourced from reference TRBV7-2 and TRBJ1-5, is GAGVSQSPSNKVTEKGKDVELRCDPISGHTALYWYRQSLGQGLEFLIYFQGNSAPDKSGLPSDRFSAERTGGSVSTLTIQRTQQEDSAVYLCASSQGPGSQHFGDGTRLSIL.

V gene TRBV19 combines with J gene TRBJ1-6, with D hard to call. The V end was cut by 1 base, the J end by 7 bases, with 8 bases between. The CDR3 runs to 14 residues. CDR1 and CDR2 (germline): LNHDA, SQIVND (reference sequence). The CDR3 DNA reads TGTGCCAGTAGTATAGCACACGCCAATTCACCCCTCCACTTT. The encoded protein is CASSIAHANSPLHF.

The chain uses TRBV16 and TRBJ2-1; D gene ambiguous. The CDR3 spans 12 residues. V lost 4 bases, J lost 7 bases, and 8 bases lay in between. Germline CDR1 is KGHSY and CDR2 is FQNENV. As DNA, the CDR3 is TGTGCCAGCAGCCGATTGAGAAATGAGCAGTTCTTC. It codes for CASSRLRNEQFF.

This chain links TRBV4-2 with TRBJ1-1; 9 bases fit TRBD1. The CDR3 runs to 15 residues. The germline gives CDR1 LGHNA, CDR2 YNFKEQ. With 1 base clipped from V and 6 bases from J, the junction kept 6 bases outside the gene matches. The CDR3 sequence is CASSQGTGEVPEAFF. As DNA, the CDR3 is TGTGCCAGCAGCCAAGGGACAGGGGAGGTTCCTGAAGCTTTCTTT.

The CDR3 sequence: CASSLVGGATDTQYF. CDR3 bases: TGTGCCAGCAGCTTAGTCGGGGGGGCCACAGATACGCAGTATTTT. The chain carries TRBV7-2 and TRBJ2-3; 8 positions match TRBD2. This CDR3 region has 15 residues. V gave up 1 base and J gave up 2 bases; unmatched junction bases: 2. CDR1 SGHTA and CDR2 FQGNSA come from the germline V gene.

This clone was detected only once. The chain is built from TRBV6-1 and TRBJ2-2; weak D call: TRBD1 (6 bases). The CDR3 runs 15 residues. Germline loops: CDR1 MNHNS, CDR2 SASEGT. The ends were cut back, 6 bases at V and 0 bases at J, with 11 bases in the middle. The CDR3 DNA sequence: TGTGCCAGCAGCTCAACAGGGACGAACACCGGGGAGCTGTTTTTT. It encodes CASSSTGTNTGELFF.

A remark on this clone: Germline and junction disagree at one end, which may indicate a read error. J is TRBJ2-5 and V is TRBV7-7; 11 bases match TRBD2. The CDR3 spans 16 residues. The V gene's germline CDR1 is SSHAT and CDR2 FNYEAQ (reference sequence). CDR3 nucleotide sequence: TGTGCTAGCAGCTTAGCTGGGACTAGCGGCCAAGAGACCCAGTACTTC. Its translation is CASSLAGTSGQETQYF.

The V gene is TRBV19, the J gene TRBJ2-3; weak D call: TRBD1 (6 bases). Germline-derived CDR1 and CDR2 are LNHDA and SQIVND (reference sequence). The CDR3 extends over 14 amino acids. The germline V and J ends were trimmed by 6 bases and 0 bases, with 10 bases remaining between them. CDR3 nucleotides: TGTGCCAGTAGCACTACAGGGAGCACAGATACGCAGTATTTT. Translating it yields CASSTTGSTDTQYF.

This clone came up a few times. This chain links TRBV15 with TRBJ2-5, with 8 bases lining up with TRBD2. The CDR3 spans 14 residues. The germline V gene encodes CDR1 LNHNV and CDR2 YYDKDF (reference sequence). The J segment lost 7 bases and the V segment lost 0 bases, leaving 4 bases of the junction unmatched. As DNA, the CDR3 is TGTGCCACCAGCAGAGAAGCGGGGGAGGTGACCCAGTACTTC. Its protein product is CATSREAGEVTQYF.

This chain connects TRBV6-5 to TRBJ1-2; a possible D gene is TRBD1 (6 bases). This CDR3 is 12 amino acids long. Germline CDR1 reads MNHEY; CDR2 reads SVGAGI. Trimming stripped 10 bases from V and 6 bases from J, with 15 bases between. CDR3 sequence: CATKGGAHGYTF. In DNA, the CDR3 is TGTGCCACCAAGGGGGGGGCGCATGGCTACACCTTC.

The chain links TRBV4-3 to TRBJ2-3, with 7 bases identical to TRBD1. V trimming: 3 bases; J trimming: 6 bases; junction bases outside the gene matches: 6. Per germline, CDR1 LGHNA and CDR2 YSLEER. The CDR3 runs to 14 residues. Written as DNA, the CDR3 is TGCGCCAGCAGCCACCTGGACAGGCCCGATACGCAGTATTTT. Protein sequence: CASSHLDRPDTQYF.

The rearrangement uses TRBV7-3 and TRBJ2-1; 8 bases agree with TRBD2. CDR3 length equals 17 residues. Germline-derived CDR1 and CDR2 are SGHTA and FQGTGA. With 0 bases clipped from V and 5 bases from J, the junction kept 9 bases outside the gene matches. The CDR3 region is CASSLTPGLRGDNEQFF. The CDR3 bases are TGTGCCAGCAGCTTAACGCCGGGACTGCGGGGGGACAATGAGCAGTTCTTC.

The chain joins TRBV5-4 to TRBJ2-2; 7 bases are shared with TRBD1. Germline V lookup: CDR1 SGHNT, CDR2 YYREEE (reference sequence). V lost 1 base and J lost 6; bases outside the gene matches: 9. The CDR3 runs 16 residues. The CDR3 DNA reads TGTGCCAGCAGCTTGACGCAGGGGGTCGAGGCCGGGGAGCTGTTTTTT. Its translation is CASSLTQGVEAGELFF.

The rearrangement joins TRBV5-1 to TRBJ2-7, with D possibly matching TRBD1 (6 bases). This CDR3 is built from 14 residues. Per germline, CDR1 SGHRS and CDR2 YFSETQ. The V and J ends lost 5 bases and 1 base respectively, with 13 bases between them. CDR3 amino acids: CASRGVRGSYEQYF. The CDR3 region has the DNA TGCGCCAGCAGAGGGGTGAGGGGGTCCTACGAGCAGTACTTC.

The chain is built from TRBV4-1 and TRBJ1-2, with 10 bases identical to TRBD1. The CDR3 consists of 15 residues. Germline-derived CDR1 and CDR2 are MGHRA and YSYEKL. V dropped 7 bases and J dropped 1; count of bases not matched to a gene: 6. The CDR3 is CASTPDRGLNYGYTF. The CDR3 DNA sequence: TGCGCCAGCACGCCTGACAGGGGGCTTAACTATGGCTACACCTTC.

CDR3 protein: CARAPGQGDNEQFF. The DNA for the CDR3 is TGTGCCAGAGCCCCGGGACAGGGAGACAATGAGCAGTTCTTC. V usage is TRBV19 and J usage is TRBJ2-1, with 9 bases lining up with TRBD1. J lost 5 bases, V lost 9 bases, and 8 bases had no gene match. This CDR3 has 14 residues. The germline gives CDR1 LNHDA, CDR2 SQIVND (reference sequence).

For the CDR3, the DNA is TGTGCCAGCAGCTTAAGACAGGGGCCCTCCTACGAGCAGTACTTC. Protein: CASSLRQGPSYEQYF. This rearrangement joins TRBV7-6 to TRBJ2-7; 8 nucleotides match TRBD1. V lost 2 bases, J lost 0 bases, and 3 bases stayed unmatched. The CDR3 is 15 residues long. CDR1 is SGHVS and CDR2 is FNYEAQ in the germline V gene.